What follows are 26 T cell receptor beta chains derived from one specimen sequenced in a study of T cell repertoires in cytomegalovirus infection. Using its own MiXCR run on the reads, TCRdb lists one record per CDR3 protein. The sample comprises 380,000 or so distinct CDR3 sequences, about 35% of which are singletons, and roughly 14% rests with the top ten. Which antigens these TCRs recognize remains unknown. The starting material was cultured PBMCs, obtained from culture after CMV antigen stimulation. All receptors derive from a human donor in good health (CMV status not recorded). Some clones in this sample may be carry-over from other donors' samples.

The table lists this clonotype with a few counts. This chain uses TRBV6-5 with TRBJ2-5, with D hard to call. Germline V lookup: CDR1 MNHEY, CDR2 SVGAGI. Between the trimmed V and J ends, which lost 0 bases and 2 bases, there was a span of 7 bases. The CDR3 is 14 residues long. CDR3 sequence: CASSYSITQETQYF. CDR3 DNA: TGTGCCAGCAGTTACTCGATCACGCAAGAGACCCAGTACTTC.

The J gene is TRBJ1-6, the V gene TRBV27; D unclear. The CDR3 loop spans 14 amino acids. Germline values: CDR1 MNHEY, CDR2 SMNVEV (reference sequence). Trimming stripped 7 bases from V and 9 bases from J, with 16 bases between. Here the CDR3 reads CASTDVGNISPLHF. CDR3 in DNA: TGTGCCAGCACCGACGTGGGTAATATTTCACCCCTCCACTTT.

This clonotype was observed a handful of times. V gene TRBV7-2 combines with J gene TRBJ1-1; D is unresolved. Germline V gene lookup returns CDR1 SGHTA and CDR2 FQGNSA. The CDR3 length is 12 residues. V dropped 10 bases and J dropped 1 base, with 10 bases sitting between them. CDR3 nucleotides: TGTGCCACTGCGAATCCGAACACTGAAGCTTTCTTT. Protein sequence: CATANPNTEAFF.

This clonotype occurred a few times. The chain uses TRBV28 and TRBJ1-4; D gene unclear. The CDR3 has 16 amino acids. Germline values: CDR1 MDHEN, CDR2 SYDVKM. Trimming took 0 bases from V and 0 from J, leaving 8 bases between them. CDR3 amino acids: CASSLWAAATNEKLFF. The CDR3 DNA is TGTGCCAGCAGTTTATGGGCGGCAGCAACTAATGAAAAACTGTTTTTT.

The chain uses TRBV29-1 and TRBJ1-5; 7 positions match TRBD1. Germline CDR1 reads SQVTM; CDR2 reads ANQGSEA. V dropped 7 bases and J dropped 5; count of bases not matched to a gene: 8. The CDR3 has 13 amino acids. The CDR3 sequence: CSASTGSHQPQHF. The DNA of the CDR3 is TGCAGCGCCTCGACAGGGTCGCATCAGCCCCAGCATTTT.

The V and J genes are TRBV7-2 and TRBJ2-2; TRBD2 aligns across 14 bases. J was trimmed by 5 bases and V by 3 bases; bases with no gene match: 8. The CDR3 extends over 18 amino acids. Per germline, CDR1 SGHTA and CDR2 FQGNSA. This CDR3 reads CASSFSGLAGDSTGELFF. Here the CDR3 DNA reads TGTGCCAGCAGCTTTTCGGGACTAGCGGGAGATTCAACCGGGGAGCTGTTTTTT.

This clonotype was observed a few times. The V call is TRBV18, the J call TRBJ2-5; no reliable D call. Germline V gives CDR1 KGHSH, CDR2 LQKENI. The V gene lost 6 bases and the J gene lost 3 bases, with 8 bases spanning the gap. The CDR3 is made up of 12 amino acids. The CDR3 here is CASSPQEETQYF. CDR3 in DNA: TGTGCCAGCTCCCCCCAGGAAGAGACCCAGTACTTC.

The chain is built from TRBV18 and TRBJ2-1, with 9 bases matching TRBD2. The germline V gene encodes CDR1 KGHSH and CDR2 LQKENI. Trimming cost V 0 bases and J 2 bases; bases outside gene matches: 5. There are 17 residues in the CDR3. The CDR3 DNA reads as TGTGCCAGCTCACCACCCAAGCGGGAGGTCCCCTACAATGAGCAGTTCTTC. It is translated as CASSPPKREVPYNEQFF.

The chain uses TRBV7-6 and TRBJ2-7; D perhaps matches TRBD2 (5 bases). Trimming pared 5 bases from V and 3 bases from J, leaving 11 bases between. CDR3 length: 13 residues. Germline CDR1 and CDR2: SGHVS and FNYEAQ. This chain's CDR3 is CASSPGLGYEQYV. CDR3 sequence (DNA): TGTGCCAGCAGCCCAGGACTGGGCTACGAGCAGTACGTC.

J is TRBJ1-1 and V is TRBV6-1; 10 bases line up with TRBD1. V lost 0 bases and J lost 3; bases outside the gene matches: 4. The V gene's germline CDR1 is MNHNS and CDR2 SASEGT. This CDR3 spans 16 amino acids. The CDR3 is CASSEATGGRYTEAFF. CDR3 in DNA: TGTGCCAGCAGTGAAGCGACAGGGGGCAGGTACACTGAAGCTTTCTTT.

This clonotype came up many times. This chain uses TRBV7-2 with TRBJ2-2; D not certain. Trimming cost V 5 bases and J 0 bases, with 7 bases left between them. Germline assignment: CDR1 SGHTA and CDR2 FQGNSA. The CDR3 is made up of 14 amino acids. CDR3: CASSLVPNTGELFF. CDR3 coding DNA: TGTGCCAGCAGCCTGGTCCCGAACACCGGGGAGCTGTTTTTT.

V and J are TRBV27 and TRBJ2-7; 12 bases map to TRBD1. There are 17 residues in the CDR3. V lost 0 bases, J lost 2 bases, and 5 bases stayed unmatched. Germline lookup yields CDR1 MNHEY and CDR2 SMNVEV (reference sequence). CDR3 DNA sequence: TGTGCCAGCAGTTTATCGGGAGGGACAGGGGGCACCTACGAGCAGTACTTC. This gives the protein CASSLSGGTGGTYEQYF.

For the CDR3, the DNA is TGTGCCAGCAGCTTAGGTGTGACAACTCTTGGGGTTTCAACAGATACGCAGTATTTT. It is translated as CASSLGVTTLGVSTDTQYF. The chain joins TRBV7-9 to TRBJ2-3; D gene ambiguous. CDR1 is SEHNR, CDR2 FQNEAQ, per germline (reference sequence). Deletions cut 1 base from V and 3 bases from J, with 23 bases between. The CDR3 is 19 amino acids. The complete variable domain, with remaining parts taken from reference TRBV7-9 and TRBJ2-3, reads DTGVSQNPRHKITKRGQNVTFRCDPISEHNRLYWYRQTLGQGPEFLTYFQNEAQLEKSRLLSDRFSAERPKGSFSTLEIQRTEQGDSAMYLCASSLGVTTLGVSTDTQYFGPGTRLTVL.

V is TRBV5-4 and J is TRBJ2-5, with 7 bases matching TRBD2. The CDR3 is made up of 14 amino acids. Per germline, CDR1 SGHNT and CDR2 YYREEE (reference sequence). J was trimmed by 3 bases and V by 3 bases; bases with no gene match: 5. The DNA of the CDR3 is TGTGCCAGCAGCTCGAGGACTAGAGAAGAGACCCAGTACTTC. It encodes CASSSRTREETQYF.

This clonotype turned up a few times. The rearrangement joins TRBV7-2 to TRBJ2-2; no firm D call. From germline, CDR1 is SGHTA and CDR2 FQGNSA. The length of the CDR3 is 14 residues. V was clipped by 5 bases and J by 6 bases, with 13 bases between them. The CDR3 is CASSRDSAAGELFF. CDR3 DNA sequence: TGTGCCAGCAGCCGAGACTCGGCGGCCGGGGAGCTGTTTTTT.

Only a few counts were recorded for this clonotype. CDR3 sequence (DNA): TGTGCCAGCAGTTTAGGTCAGGGTGAAGATCAGCCCCAGCATTTT. Protein sequence: CASSLGQGEDQPQHF. The rearrangement joins TRBV12-3 or TRBV12-4 to TRBJ1-5; perhaps TRBD1 as D (5 bases). This CDR3 comprises 15 residues. V lost 1 base, J lost 5 bases, and 12 bases lay in between.

As concerns this clonotype: A read error may produce the germline difference seen at one junction end. The rearrangement joins TRBV5-3 to TRBJ1-1, with D tentatively TRBD1 (5 bases). TRBV5-3 is recorded as an ORF, its role being uncertain. The CDR3 loop spans 15 amino acids. DNA for the CDR3: TGTGCCAGCAGCTTGACATTAAATGAGGGCCGGGACGCTTTCTTT. Amino acids: CASSLTLNEGRDAFF.

This chain uses TRBV2 with TRBJ2-1, with 13 positions matching TRBD2. The CDR3 length is 18 residues. CDR1 and CDR2 (germline): SNHLY, FYNNEI. The junction had 11 bases not matched to a gene; V was cut back by 6 bases and J by 3 bases. The CDR3 nucleotides are TGTGCCAGCAGCGGACTAGCGGGAGTTCGGTCCTACTACAATGAGCAGTTCTTC. This codes for CASSGLAGVRSYYNEQFF.

This clonotype was seen a few times. The chain links TRBV29-1 to TRBJ2-5; D tentatively fits TRBD1 or TRBD2 (5 bases each). Germline CDR1 is SQVTM and CDR2 is ANQGSEA. V gave up 6 bases and J gave up 5 bases, with 19 bases separating them. The CDR3 spans 14 residues. The CDR3 here is CSVGMPGTRETQYF. In DNA, the CDR3 is TGCAGCGTGGGAATGCCAGGGACGCGGGAGACCCAGTACTTC.

This clonotype was seen more than once but under ten times. This chain links TRBV27 with TRBJ1-5; no clear D. Germline CDR1 reads MNHEY; CDR2 reads SMNVEV (reference sequence). V was shortened by 4 bases and J by 7 bases, with 17 bases between the two germline ends. The CDR3 is made up of 15 amino acids. This CDR3 reads CASSSFPGPQQPQHF. The CDR3 DNA follows: TGTGCCAGCAGTTCCTTCCCGGGCCCCCAGCAGCCCCAGCATTTT.

The count of this clonotype is one. This sequence joins TRBV19 and TRBJ1-5, with D hard to call. Trimming removed 3 bases at V and 5 bases at J, with 11 bases between. Per germline, CDR1 LNHDA and CDR2 SQIVND (reference sequence). CDR3 length: 14 residues. The CDR3 loop reads CASSIFTWDQPQHF. The CDR3 DNA is TGTGCCAGTAGTATTTTTACGTGGGATCAGCCCCAGCATTTT.

This clonotype has just a few counts. The chain has TRBV20-1 and TRBJ2-7; the D gene is possibly TRBD2 (5 bases). The CDR3 totals 15 residues. The V end was cut by 3 bases, the J end by 0 bases, with 15 bases between. Germline assignment: CDR1 DFQATT and CDR2 SNEGSKA (reference sequence). CDR3 residues: CSASFLADSSYEQYF. CDR3 coding DNA: TGCAGTGCTAGTTTCCTAGCAGATAGCTCCTACGAGCAGTACTTC.

This clonotype has a handful of counts. The chain is built from TRBV27 and TRBJ1-5; tentative D call: TRBD1 (5 bases). Germline V gene lookup returns CDR1 MNHEY and CDR2 SMNVEV (reference sequence). This CDR3 comprises 14 residues. V was pared by 8 bases and J by 2 bases, with 13 bases between. Here the CDR3 DNA reads TGTGCCAGCGGACGGGGGGTGGGCAATCAGCCCCAGCATTTT. Protein: CASGRGVGNQPQHF.

The chain joins TRBV7-2 to TRBJ2-5; D might be TRBD1 or TRBD2, each matching 7 bases. Between the trimmed V and J ends, which lost 3 bases and 5 bases, there was a span of 16 bases. Germline CDR1 is SGHTA and CDR2 is FQGNSA. The CDR3 has 15 residues. The CDR3 here is CASSFQGGPGETQYF. The CDR3 DNA is TGTGCCAGCAGCTTTCAGGGGGGGCCGGGGGAGACCCAGTACTTC.

This clonotype was observed many times. The CDR3 region is CAWSPGTLYEQYF. CDR3 nucleotides: TGTGCCTGGAGTCCCGGGACCCTCTACGAGCAGTACTTC. This chain uses TRBV30 with TRBJ2-7; the D gene could be TRBD1 or TRBD2 (5 bases each). Deletions cut 2 bases from V and 3 bases from J, with 11 bases between. The CDR3 loop spans 13 amino acids. Germline V gene sequence: CDR1 GTSNPN, CDR2 SVGIG (reference sequence).

The chain has TRBV10-3 and TRBJ1-2; 8 positions agree with TRBD1. The CDR3 is 14 residues long. After removal of 4 bases from V and 3 bases from J, the junction contained 4 bases not matched to a gene. The V gene's germline CDR1 is ENHRY and CDR2 SYGVKD. Here the CDR3 reads CAISVLDRDYGYTF. CDR3 nucleotide sequence: TGTGCCATCAGTGTCCTGGACAGGGACTATGGCTACACCTTC.